The clone carrying this T cell receptor (beta chain) was recorded many times. The antigen remains unidentified. The CDR3 has 14 residues. Trimming took 1 base from V and 4 from J, leaving 10 bases between them. Germline V CDR1 and CDR2: SGHTA, FQGNSA. TCRdb called the 5' RACE reads again in MiXCR, with one record for every CDR3 protein. Of fewer than 350,000 distinct CDR3 sequences listed, around 3.9% are singletons. This sample was taken from a study of T cells after yellow fever vaccination. Overall study results and limits: FACS-sorted repertoires might harbor abundant contaminating clonotypes from the bulk population.

The chain recombines TRBV7-2 with TRBJ1-2, with D uncertain. This sequence originates from a man aged 18-30 years who received the YFV17D yellow fever vaccine. This specimen consisted of PBMCs, obtained on the day of the yellow fever booster vaccination. DNA for the CDR3: TGTGCCAGCAGCTTAGGGACGGAGCTCTATGGCTACACCTTC. This codes for CASSLGTELYGYTF. The full variable domain, its missing parts supplied by reference TRBV7-2 and TRBJ1-2, is GAGVSQSPSNKVTEKGKDVELRCDPISGHTALYWYRQSLGQGLEFLIYFQGNSAPDKSGLPSDRFSAERTGGSVSTLTIQRTQQEDSAVYLCASSLGTELYGYTFGSGTRLTVV.